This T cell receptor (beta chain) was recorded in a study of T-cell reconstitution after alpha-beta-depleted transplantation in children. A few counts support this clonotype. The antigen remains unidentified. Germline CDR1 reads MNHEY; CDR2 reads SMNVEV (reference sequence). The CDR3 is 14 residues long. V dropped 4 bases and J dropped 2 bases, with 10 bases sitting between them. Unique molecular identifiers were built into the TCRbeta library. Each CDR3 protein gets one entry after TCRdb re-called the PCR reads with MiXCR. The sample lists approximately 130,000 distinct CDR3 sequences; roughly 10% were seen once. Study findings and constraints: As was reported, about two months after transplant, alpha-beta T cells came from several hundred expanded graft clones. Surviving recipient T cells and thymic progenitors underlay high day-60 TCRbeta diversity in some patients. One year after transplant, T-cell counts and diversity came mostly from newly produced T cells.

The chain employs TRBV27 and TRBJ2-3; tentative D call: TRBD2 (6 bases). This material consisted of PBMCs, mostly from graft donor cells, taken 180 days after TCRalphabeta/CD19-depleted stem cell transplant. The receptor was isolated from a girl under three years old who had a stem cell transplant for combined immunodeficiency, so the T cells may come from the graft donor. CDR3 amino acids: CASSSGTYTDTQYF. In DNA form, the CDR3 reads TGTGCCAGCAGTTCAGGGACTTACACAGATACGCAGTATTTT.